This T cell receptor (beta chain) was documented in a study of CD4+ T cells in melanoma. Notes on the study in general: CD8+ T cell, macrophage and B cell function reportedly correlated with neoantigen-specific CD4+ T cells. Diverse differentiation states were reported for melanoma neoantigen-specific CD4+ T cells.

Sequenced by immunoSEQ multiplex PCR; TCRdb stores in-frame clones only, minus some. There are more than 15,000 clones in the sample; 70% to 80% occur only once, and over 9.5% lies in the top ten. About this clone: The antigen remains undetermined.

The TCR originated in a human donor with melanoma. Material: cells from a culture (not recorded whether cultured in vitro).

The chain's CDR3 is CASSVLGVQYEKLFF. Written as DNA, the CDR3 is TGTGCCAGCAGTGTATTGGGAGTACAGTATGAAAAACTGTTTTTT. V usage is TRBV2 and J usage is TRBJ1-4, with D unclear. This CDR3 spans 15 amino acids. Germline values: CDR1 SNHLY, CDR2 FYNNEI. Trimming cost V 4 bases and J 6 bases, with 15 bases left between them.